Presented here are 22 T cell receptor beta chains from one specimen sequenced in a study of regulatory T cells in long-lasting Graves disease. Time point given: newly diagnosed GD, antithyroid drugs for less than 3 months. PBMC RNA served as the TCR library source. According to the study, TCR beta libraries were built with iRepertoire HTBI primers and CDR3-region Arm-PCR. TCRdb re-analysed the multiplex PCR reads in MiXCR, keeping a single row per CDR3 protein. The sample lists some 320,000 distinct CDR3 sequences; 15% to 20% were seen once. The source material was peripheral blood mononuclear cells (PBMCs), sampled at new diagnosis, from a patient treated with antithyroid drugs. These TCRs come from a female donor with Graves disease.

The genes are TRBV5-1 and TRBJ1-3; TRBD1 agrees at 7 bases. With 3 bases clipped from V and 0 bases from J, the junction kept 6 bases outside the gene matches. Germline CDR1 and CDR2: SGHRS and YFSETQ. This CDR3 region has 16 residues. The chain's CDR3 is CASSWDRMGSGNTIYF. The DNA for the CDR3 is TGCGCCAGCAGCTGGGACAGAATGGGCTCTGGAAACACCATATATTTT.

This clonotype was picked up one time. The chain carries TRBV30 and TRBJ1-1, with D uncertain. CDR3 length: 13 residues. Germline V gene data show CDR1 as GTSNPN and CDR2 as SVGIG (reference sequence). V was clipped by 6 bases and J by 3 bases, with 14 bases between them. CDR3 bases: TGTGCCTGTACCGCAAGGAGGGACACTGAAGCTTTCTTT. Protein product: CACTARRDTEAFF.

With respect to this clonotype: Sequence at one end of the junction differs from germline and may be a read error. The rearrangement joins TRBV20-1 to TRBJ2-7; 9 bases are a match to TRBD1. Per germline, CDR1 DFQATT and CDR2 SNEGSKA (reference sequence). The CDR3 is made up of 15 amino acids. Here the CDR3 DNA reads TGCAGTGCTAGAGACCCCGGGACAGGGAAATACGGGCAGTACTTC. Translating gives CSARDPGTGKYGQYF.

Comments on this clonotype: A read error is the likely source, as a far larger clone sits one nucleotide away. The chain couples TRBV7-2 to TRBJ2-2; 12 positions agree with TRBD2. Germline values: CDR1 SGHTA, CDR2 FQGNSA. The CDR3 contains 16 residues. CDR3 amino acids: CASSLTSGGPIGELIF. The CDR3 DNA reads TGTGCCAGCAGCCTTACTAGCGGGGGGCCGATCGGGGAGCTGATTTTT.

Ten or more counts support this clonotype. This chain links TRBV5-1 with TRBJ1-2; tentatively, D is TRBD1 (6 bases). Trimming cost V 7 bases and J 7 bases, with 17 bases left between them. From germline, CDR1 is SGHRS and CDR2 YFSETQ. The CDR3 covers 13 residues. CDR3 sequence reads: CASDPTGYGGYTF. As DNA, the CDR3 is TGCGCCAGCGACCCGACAGGCTACGGTGGCTACACCTTC.

Regarding this clonotype: A single base separates this from a much larger clone, so it may be a read error. The rearrangement joins TRBV18 to TRBJ2-5, with D perhaps TRBD2 (6 bases). CDR1 is KGHSH and CDR2 is LQKENI in the germline V gene. The CDR3 length is 15 residues. CDR3 protein: CASSLDTGSQETLYF. As DNA, the CDR3 is TGTGCCAGCTCACTCGACACCGGGAGCCAAGAGACCCTGTACTTC.

This clonotype was counted ten times or more. The chain has TRBV28 and TRBJ2-1; D gene ambiguous. This CDR3 is built from 12 residues. Germline CDR1 reads MDHEN; CDR2 reads SYDVKM. V lost 7 bases to trimming and J lost 8 bases, with 12 bases between them. CDR3 protein: CASNSRGDEQFF. The CDR3 DNA follows: TGTGCCAGCAATTCGCGAGGAGATGAGCAGTTCTTC.

This clonotype has a count of ten or more. The chain couples TRBV29-1 to TRBJ1-1; D is perhaps TRBD1 (5 bases). The germline V and J ends were trimmed by 4 bases and 6 bases, with 9 bases remaining between them. Germline V lookup: CDR1 SQVTM, CDR2 ANQGSEA. CDR3 length: 11 residues. The CDR3 reads CSVGGIAEAFF. The CDR3 DNA sequence: TGCAGCGTTGGGGGGATCGCTGAAGCTTTCTTT. Supplemented by reference TRBV29-1 and TRBJ1-1, the full variable domain reads SAVISQKPSRDICQRGTSLTIQCQVDSQVTMMFWYRQQPGQSLTLIATANQGSEATYESGFVIDKFPISRPNLTFSTLTVSNMSPEDSSIYLCSVGGIAEAFFGQGTRLTVV.

Ten or more counts support this clonotype. The chain uses TRBV6-1 and TRBJ2-5, with TRBD2 matching 12 bases. Germline CDR1 and CDR2: MNHNS and SASEGT. Germline trimming cut 1 base from V and 1 base from J; bases unmatched to any gene: 4. The CDR3 loop spans 17 amino acids. Here the CDR3 DNA reads TGTGCCAGCAGTGAAGGGCTGACTAGCGGGGGCCAAGAGACCCAGTACTTC. Protein sequence: CASSEGLTSGGQETQYF.

This clonotype was seen many times. This chain connects TRBV12-3 or TRBV12-4 to TRBJ2-3; 10 positions agree with TRBD1. The CDR3 runs to 15 residues. J was trimmed by 3 bases and V by 6 bases; bases with no gene match: 6. As DNA, the CDR3 is TGTGCCAGCAGGCAACCGGGACAGGGGACAGATACGCAGTATTTT. It translates to CASRQPGQGTDTQYF.

The sample holds many counts of this clonotype. This chain connects TRBV12-3 or TRBV12-4 to TRBJ2-7, with TRBD2 matching over 8 bases. There are 14 residues in the CDR3. The J segment lost 3 bases and the V segment lost 6 bases, leaving 7 bases of the junction unmatched. The CDR3 coding sequence is TGTGCCAGCAGCGCGGCGGGGGGCCACTACGAGCAGTACTTC. Encoded protein: CASSAAGGHYEQYF.

The table lists this clonotype with many counts. The chain employs TRBV5-1 and TRBJ2-7, with D maybe TRBD1 (6 bases). V shed 5 bases and J shed 2 bases, with 17 bases lying between them. The CDR3 runs to 15 residues. Germline CDR1 SGHRS, CDR2 YFSETQ. Here the CDR3 reads CASSPGQREAYEQYF. For the CDR3, the DNA is TGCGCCAGCAGTCCCGGACAGAGAGAGGCCTACGAGCAGTACTTC.

The chain uses TRBV6-2 or TRBV6-3 and TRBJ1-5; 9 nucleotides match TRBD1. Trimming cost V 4 bases and J 7 bases; bases outside gene matches: 8. Germline V gene sequence: CDR1 MNHEY, CDR2 SVGEGT. The CDR3 spans 15 residues. The CDR3 sequence: CASSSGDRVVQPQHF. The CDR3, as DNA: TGTGCCAGCAGTTCAGGGGACAGGGTGGTACAGCCCCAGCATTTT.

This clonotype was picked up many times. The chain recombines TRBV27 with TRBJ2-1; D may be TRBD2 (5 bases). The CDR3 covers 13 residues. Germline V CDR1 and CDR2: MNHEY, SMNVEV (reference sequence). Trimming removed 10 bases at V and 5 bases at J, with 15 bases between. CDR3 nucleotides: TGTGCCACCCTTAGCGACCCTCACAATGAGCAGTTCTTC. Its translation is CATLSDPHNEQFF.

The chain recombines TRBV30 with TRBJ2-5; 13 bases map to TRBD2. This CDR3 spans 17 amino acids. With V trimmed by 5 bases and J by 4 bases, 13 bases remained unmatched. Germline CDR1 GTSNPN, CDR2 SVGIG (reference sequence). The CDR3 sequence: CAWGELAGGPVSETQYF. In nucleotides, the CDR3 is TGTGCCTGGGGGGAACTAGCGGGAGGGCCAGTGTCAGAGACCCAGTACTTC.

The chain couples TRBV7-9 to TRBJ1-6; D remains unclear. Germline CDR1 SEHNR, CDR2 FQNEAQ (reference sequence). V gave up 1 base and J gave up 7 bases, with 11 bases separating them. This CDR3 is built from 15 residues. As DNA, the CDR3 is TGTGCCAGCAGCTTAGGTGGCGCCGCCAATTCACCCCTCCACTTT. Protein sequence: CASSLGGAANSPLHF. The full variable domain, in which reference TRBV7-9 and TRBJ1-6 provide the parts outside the CDR3, is DTGVSQNPRHKITKRGQNVTFRCDPISEHNRLYWYRQTLGQGPEFLTYFQNEAQLEKSRLLSDRFSAERPKGSFSTLEIQRTEQGDSAMYLCASSLGGAANSPLHFGNGTRLTVT.

There are many counts of this clonotype. The CDR3 loop is CASSLRSLETQYF. In DNA, the CDR3 is TGTGCCAGCAGTTTACGGTCGTTAGAGACCCAGTACTTC. V gene TRBV12-3 or TRBV12-4 combines with J gene TRBJ2-5; D gene uncertain. Trimming left V 2 bases short and J 4 bases short, with 8 bases between. The CDR3 extends over 13 amino acids.

This clonotype was observed a few times. Just one base apart from a much larger clone, this may be a read error. The chain employs TRBV20-1 and TRBJ2-1, with TRBD1 matching 10 bases. Germline loops: CDR1 DFQATT, CDR2 SNEGSKA (reference sequence). The CDR3 consists of 16 residues. The CDR3 bases are TGCAGTGCAGAGACAGGGGGCGCTGAGGCCTACAATGGGCAGTTCTTC. As protein: CSAETGGAEAYNGQFF.

There are many counts of this clonotype. CDR3 nucleotides: TGTGCCAGCAGCGTTAGCGGGAGAGGAGTTGAGACCCAGTACTTC. It specifies CASSVSGRGVETQYF. V gene TRBV9 combines with J gene TRBJ2-5; TRBD2 aligns across 9 bases. CDR1 and CDR2 from the germline V gene are SGDLS and YYNGEE. There are 15 residues in the CDR3. V lost 2 bases, J lost 5 bases, and 7 bases stayed unmatched.

This clonotype was recorded a few times. The genes are TRBV9 and TRBJ1-3, with D tentatively TRBD1 (6 bases). V lost 1 base and J 3 bases, leaving 11 bases between the germline ends. The CDR3 spans 15 residues. Germline CDR1 is SGDLS and CDR2 is YYNGEE. The CDR3, as DNA: TGTGCCAGCAGCGTAACAGGGAGGGGTGGAAACACCATATATTTT. Amino acids: CASSVTGRGGNTIYF.

This clonotype was observed at least ten times. The chain couples TRBV27 to TRBJ1-1; 11 bases align to TRBD1. The CDR3 extends over 15 amino acids. Germline values: CDR1 MNHEY, CDR2 SMNVEV (reference sequence). After removal of 0 bases from V and 9 bases from J, the junction contained 6 bases not matched to a gene. CDR3 in amino acids: CASSLSSGQGAKAFF. The CDR3 DNA reads as TGTGCCAGCAGTTTATCCTCAGGACAGGGGGCAAAAGCTTTCTTT.

This clonotype showed up just a few times. The CDR3 nucleotides are TGTGCCAGCAAAGACAGGGGGCGCGTAGCTTTCTTT. Encoded protein: CASKDRGRVAFF. This chain uses TRBV27 with TRBJ1-1; 10 positions match TRBD1. J gave up 10 bases and V 7 bases, and 6 bases lay outside the gene matches. The length of the CDR3 is 12 residues. CDR1 and CDR2 from the germline V gene are MNHEY and SMNVEV (reference sequence).